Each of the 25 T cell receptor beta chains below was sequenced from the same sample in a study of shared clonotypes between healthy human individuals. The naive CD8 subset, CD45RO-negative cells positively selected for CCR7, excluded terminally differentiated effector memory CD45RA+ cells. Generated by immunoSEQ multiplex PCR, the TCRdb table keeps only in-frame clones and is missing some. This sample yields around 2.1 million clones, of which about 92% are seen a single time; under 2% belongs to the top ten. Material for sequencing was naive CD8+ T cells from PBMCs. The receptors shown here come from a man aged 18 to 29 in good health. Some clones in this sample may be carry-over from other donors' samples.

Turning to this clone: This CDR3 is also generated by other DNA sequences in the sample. The DNA for the CDR3 is TGTGCCAGCAGTCCCTCATCTTACAATGAGCAGTTCTTC. Its protein product is CASSPSSYNEQFF. The V gene is TRBV28, the J gene TRBJ2-1; D remains ambiguous. The ends were cut back, 5 bases at V and 4 bases at J, with 9 bases in the middle. The CDR3 sequence is 13 residues long. The germline gives CDR1 MDHEN, CDR2 SYDVKM.

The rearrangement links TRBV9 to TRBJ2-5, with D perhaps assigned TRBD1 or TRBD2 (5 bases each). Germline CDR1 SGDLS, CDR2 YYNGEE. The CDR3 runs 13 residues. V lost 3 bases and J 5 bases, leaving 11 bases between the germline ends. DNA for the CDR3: TGTGCCAGCAGCGGGGACGTCCGTGAGACCCAGTACTTC. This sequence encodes CASSGDVRETQYF. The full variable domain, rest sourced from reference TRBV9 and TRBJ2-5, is DSGVTQTPKHLITATGQRVTLRCSPRSGDLSVYWYQQSLDQGLQFLIQYYNGEERAKGNILERFSAQQFPDLHSELNLSSLELGDSALYFCASSGDVRETQYFGPGTRLLVL.

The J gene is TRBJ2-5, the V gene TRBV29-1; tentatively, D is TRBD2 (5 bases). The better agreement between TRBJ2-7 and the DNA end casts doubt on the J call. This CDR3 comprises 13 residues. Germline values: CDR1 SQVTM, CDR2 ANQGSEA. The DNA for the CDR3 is TGCAGCGTTGTCGGGGAATTCTCCTACGAGCAGTACTTC. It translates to CSVVGEFSYEQYF.

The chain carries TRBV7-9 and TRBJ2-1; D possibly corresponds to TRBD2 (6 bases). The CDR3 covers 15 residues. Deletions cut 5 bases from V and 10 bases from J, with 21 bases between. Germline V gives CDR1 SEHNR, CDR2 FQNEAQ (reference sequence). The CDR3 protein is CASSQWDSTDGEQFF. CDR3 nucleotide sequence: TGTGCCAGCAGCCAATGGGACTCGACGGACGGGGAGCAGTTCTTC.

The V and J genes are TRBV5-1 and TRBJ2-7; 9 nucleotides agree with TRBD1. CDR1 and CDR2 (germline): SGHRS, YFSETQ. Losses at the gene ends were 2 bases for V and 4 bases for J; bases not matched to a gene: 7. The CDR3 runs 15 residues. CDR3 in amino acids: CASSLTGGTGYEQYF. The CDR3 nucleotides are TGCGCCAGCAGCTTAACAGGGGGCACTGGGTACGAGCAGTACTTC. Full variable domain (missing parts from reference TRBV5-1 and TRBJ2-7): KAGVTQTPRYLIKTRGQQVTLSCSPISGHRSVSWYQQTPGQGLQFLFEYFSETQRNKGNFPGRFSGRQFSNSRSEMNVSTLELGDSALYLCASSLTGGTGYEQYFGPGTRLTVT.

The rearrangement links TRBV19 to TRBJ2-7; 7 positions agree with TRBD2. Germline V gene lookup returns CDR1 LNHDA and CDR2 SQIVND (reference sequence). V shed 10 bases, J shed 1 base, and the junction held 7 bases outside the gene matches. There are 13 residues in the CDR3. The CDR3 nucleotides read TGTGCCACCGCAGCGGGACGATCCTACGAGCAGTACTTC. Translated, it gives CATAAGRSYEQYF.

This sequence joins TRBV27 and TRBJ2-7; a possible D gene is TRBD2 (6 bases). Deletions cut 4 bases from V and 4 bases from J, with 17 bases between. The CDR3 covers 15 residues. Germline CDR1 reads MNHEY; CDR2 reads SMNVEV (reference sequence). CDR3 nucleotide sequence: TGTGCCAGCAGTTCGACCTTGGGACTCCAATACGAGCAGTACTTC. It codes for CASSSTLGLQYEQYF.

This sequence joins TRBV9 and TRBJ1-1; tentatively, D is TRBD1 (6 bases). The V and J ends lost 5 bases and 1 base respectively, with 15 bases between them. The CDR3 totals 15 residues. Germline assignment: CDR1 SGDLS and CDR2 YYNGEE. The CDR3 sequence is CASSPFGTPNTEAFF. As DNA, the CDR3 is TGTGCCAGCAGTCCCTTTGGGACACCGAACACTGAAGCTTTCTTT. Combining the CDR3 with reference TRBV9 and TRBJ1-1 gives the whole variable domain DSGVTQTPKHLITATGQRVTLRCSPRSGDLSVYWYQQSLDQGLQFLIQYYNGEERAKGNILERFSAQQFPDLHSELNLSSLELGDSALYFCASSPFGTPNTEAFFGQGTRLTVV.

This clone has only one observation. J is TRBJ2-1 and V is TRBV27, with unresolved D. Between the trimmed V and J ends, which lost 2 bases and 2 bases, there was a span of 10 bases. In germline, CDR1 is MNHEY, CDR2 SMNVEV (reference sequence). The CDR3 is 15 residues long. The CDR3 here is CASSLGLNPYNEQFF. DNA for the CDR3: TGTGCCAGCAGTTTAGGCCTGAACCCCTACAATGAGCAGTTCTTC.

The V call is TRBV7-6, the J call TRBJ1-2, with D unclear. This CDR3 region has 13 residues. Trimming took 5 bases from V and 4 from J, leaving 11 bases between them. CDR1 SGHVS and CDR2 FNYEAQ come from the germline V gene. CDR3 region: CASSLGQLYGYTF. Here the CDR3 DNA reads TGTGCCAGCAGCCTAGGCCAGCTCTATGGCTACACCTTC.

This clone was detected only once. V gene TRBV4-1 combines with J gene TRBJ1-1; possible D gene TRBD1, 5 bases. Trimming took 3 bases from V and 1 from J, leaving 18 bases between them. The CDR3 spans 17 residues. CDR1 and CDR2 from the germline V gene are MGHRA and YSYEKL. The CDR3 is CASSQTDSEPRNTEAFF. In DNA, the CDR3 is TGCGCCAGCAGCCAGACCGACAGCGAGCCGCGGAACACTGAAGCTTTCTTT.

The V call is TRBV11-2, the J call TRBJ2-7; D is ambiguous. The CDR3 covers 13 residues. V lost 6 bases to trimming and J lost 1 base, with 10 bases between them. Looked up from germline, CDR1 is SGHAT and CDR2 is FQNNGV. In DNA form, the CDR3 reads TGTGCCAGCAGTTTACAGTTTTCCTACGAGCAGTACTTC. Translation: CASSLQFSYEQYF. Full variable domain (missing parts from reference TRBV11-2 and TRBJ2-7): EAGVAQSPRYKIIEKRQSVAFWCNPISGHATLYWYQQILGQGPKLLIQFQNNGVVDDSQLPKDRFSAERLKGVDSTLKIQPAKLEDSAVYLCASSLQFSYEQYFGPGTRLTVT.

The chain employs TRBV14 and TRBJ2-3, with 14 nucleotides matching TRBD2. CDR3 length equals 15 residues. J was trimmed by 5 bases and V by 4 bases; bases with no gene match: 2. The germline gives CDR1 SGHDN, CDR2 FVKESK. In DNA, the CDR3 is TGTGCCAGCAGCCCGACTAGCGGGAGGGTAGATACGCAGTATTTT. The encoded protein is CASSPTSGRVDTQYF.

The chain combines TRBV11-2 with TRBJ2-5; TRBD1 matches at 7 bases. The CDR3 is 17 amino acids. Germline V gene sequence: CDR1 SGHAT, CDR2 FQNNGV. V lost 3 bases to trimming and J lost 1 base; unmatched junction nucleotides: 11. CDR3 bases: TGTGCCAGCAGCTTCTCGACAGGGCCTCTAGGCCAAGAGACCCAGTACTTC. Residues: CASSFSTGPLGQETQYF.

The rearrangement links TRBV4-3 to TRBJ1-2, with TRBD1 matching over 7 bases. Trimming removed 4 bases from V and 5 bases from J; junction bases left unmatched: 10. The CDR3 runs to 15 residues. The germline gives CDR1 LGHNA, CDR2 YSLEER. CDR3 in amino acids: CASSPGTAILYGYTF. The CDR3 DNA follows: TGCGCCAGCAGCCCTGGGACAGCTATTCTTTATGGCTACACCTTC.

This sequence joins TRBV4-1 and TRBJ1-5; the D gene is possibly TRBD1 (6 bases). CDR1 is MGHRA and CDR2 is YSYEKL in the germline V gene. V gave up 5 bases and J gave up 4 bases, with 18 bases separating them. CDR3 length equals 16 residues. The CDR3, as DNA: TGCGCCAGCAGCAGCGAGCAGGGGAGCGGTAATCAGCCCCAGCATTTT. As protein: CASSSEQGSGNQPQHF.

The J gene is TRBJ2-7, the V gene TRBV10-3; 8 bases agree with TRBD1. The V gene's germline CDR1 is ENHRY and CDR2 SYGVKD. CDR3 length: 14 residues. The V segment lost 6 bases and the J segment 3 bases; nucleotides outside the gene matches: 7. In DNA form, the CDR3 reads TGTGCCATCAGCCCCGGGACAGGTCTCTACGAGCAGTACTTC. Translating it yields CAISPGTGLYEQYF.

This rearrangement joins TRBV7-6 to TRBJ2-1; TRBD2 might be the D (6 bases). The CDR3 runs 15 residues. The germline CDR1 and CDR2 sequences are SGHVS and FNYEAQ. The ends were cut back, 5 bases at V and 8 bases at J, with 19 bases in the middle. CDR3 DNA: TGTGCCAGCAGCCTAGGACTATTTCCCATGGATGAGCAGTTCTTC. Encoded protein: CASSLGLFPMDEQFF. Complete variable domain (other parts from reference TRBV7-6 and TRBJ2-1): GAGVSQSPRYKVTKRGQDVALRCDPISGHVSLYWYRQALGQGPEFLTYFNYEAQQDKSGLPNDRFSAERPEGSISTLTIQRTEQRDSAMYRCASSLGLFPMDEQFFGPGTRLTVL.

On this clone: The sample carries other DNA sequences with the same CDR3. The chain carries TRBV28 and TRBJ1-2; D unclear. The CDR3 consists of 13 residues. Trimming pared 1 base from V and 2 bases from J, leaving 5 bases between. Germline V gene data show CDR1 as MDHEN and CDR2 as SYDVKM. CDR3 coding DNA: TGTGCCAGCAGTTTATCCAGAAACTATGGCTACACCTTC. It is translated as CASSLSRNYGYTF.

The CDR3 loop is CASSPRGEDQPQHF. The CDR3 DNA sequence: TGTGCCAGCAGCCCTCGAGGGGAGGATCAGCCCCAGCATTTT. V is TRBV27 and J is TRBJ1-5, with D possibly TRBD1 on 5 matching bases. Trimming stripped 6 bases from V and 5 bases from J, with 14 bases between. This CDR3 region has 14 residues. CDR1 is MNHEY, CDR2 SMNVEV, per germline (reference sequence).

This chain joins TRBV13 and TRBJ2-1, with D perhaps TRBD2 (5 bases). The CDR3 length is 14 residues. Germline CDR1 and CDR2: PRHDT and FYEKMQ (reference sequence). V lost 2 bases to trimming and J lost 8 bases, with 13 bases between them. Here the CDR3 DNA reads TGTGCCAGCAGCTTACCCCTGTCTAGCTATGAGCAGTTCTTC. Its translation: CASSLPLSSYEQFF.

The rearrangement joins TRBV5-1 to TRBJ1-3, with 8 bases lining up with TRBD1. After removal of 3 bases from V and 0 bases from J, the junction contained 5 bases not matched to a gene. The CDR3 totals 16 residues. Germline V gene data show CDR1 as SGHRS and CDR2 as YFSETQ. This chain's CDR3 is CASSSGQACSGNTIYF. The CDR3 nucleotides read TGCGCCAGCAGCTCGGGACAGGCCTGCTCTGGAAACACCATATATTTT.

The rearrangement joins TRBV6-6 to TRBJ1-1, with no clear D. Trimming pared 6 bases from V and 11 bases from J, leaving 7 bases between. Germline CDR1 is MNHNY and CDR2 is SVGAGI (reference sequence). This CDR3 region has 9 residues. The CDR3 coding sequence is TGTGCCAGCAGCCAAGGGGCTTTCTTT. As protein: CASSQGAFF.

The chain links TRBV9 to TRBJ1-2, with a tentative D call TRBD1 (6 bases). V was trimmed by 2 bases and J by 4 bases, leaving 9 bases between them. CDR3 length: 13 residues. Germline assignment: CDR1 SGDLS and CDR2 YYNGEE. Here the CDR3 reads CASSVQQGYGYTF. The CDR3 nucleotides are TGTGCCAGCAGCGTTCAACAGGGCTATGGCTACACCTTC.

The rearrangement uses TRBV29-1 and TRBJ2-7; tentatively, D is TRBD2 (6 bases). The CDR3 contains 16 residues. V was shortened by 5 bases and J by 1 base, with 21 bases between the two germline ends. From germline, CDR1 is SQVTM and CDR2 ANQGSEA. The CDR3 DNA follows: TGCAGCGTTACGGGGCCCCGCGCGGGGAGATCCTACGAGCAGTACTTC. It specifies CSVTGPRAGRSYEQYF.